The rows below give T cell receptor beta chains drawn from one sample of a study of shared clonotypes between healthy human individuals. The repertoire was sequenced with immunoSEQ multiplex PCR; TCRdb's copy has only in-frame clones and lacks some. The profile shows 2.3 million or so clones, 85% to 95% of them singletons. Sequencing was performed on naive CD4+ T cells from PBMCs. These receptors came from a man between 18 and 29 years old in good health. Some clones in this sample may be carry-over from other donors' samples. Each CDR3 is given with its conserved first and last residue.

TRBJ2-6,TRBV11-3,CASSLNSGAAGANVLTF
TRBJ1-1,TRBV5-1,CASSFFDMNTEAFF
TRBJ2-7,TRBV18,CASSQTGDRSYEQYF
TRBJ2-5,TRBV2,CASNLGEQETQYF
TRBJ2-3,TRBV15,CATSRVRTTLSTDTQYF
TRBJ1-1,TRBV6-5,CASSLNRGNTEAFF
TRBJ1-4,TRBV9,CASSPLGFLGNEKLFF
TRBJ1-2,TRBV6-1,CASSVRDRNYGYTF
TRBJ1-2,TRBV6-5,CASSQDPTYSYTF
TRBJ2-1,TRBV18,CASSTTPGGTYNEQFF
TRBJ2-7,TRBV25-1,CASFYRGSEQYF
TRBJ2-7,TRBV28,CASTRGQKYEQYF
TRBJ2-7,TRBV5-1,CASSRSGSYEQYF
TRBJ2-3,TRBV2,CASSAASLGQGATDTQYF
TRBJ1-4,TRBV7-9,CASSLDWTMVEKLFF
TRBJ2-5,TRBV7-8,CASSLGASGAAQETQYF
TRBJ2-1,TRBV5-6,CASSLGDRDLGEQFF
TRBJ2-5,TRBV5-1,CASSPPTRTVQETQYF
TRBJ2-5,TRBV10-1,CASSELLAGDRRQETQYF
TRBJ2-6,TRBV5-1,CASSRDRVSSGANVLTF
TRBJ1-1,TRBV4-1,CASSQDGHLNTEAFF
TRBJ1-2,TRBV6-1,CASTEWTNF
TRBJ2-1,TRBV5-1,CASSFGTSGHNEQFF
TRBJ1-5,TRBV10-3,CAIGQRESNQPQHF
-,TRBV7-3,CASSHYPGQGYEQYF
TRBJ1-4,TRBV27,CASEDGYGDPVARGSNEKLFF
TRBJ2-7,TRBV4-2,CASSQTPYEQYF
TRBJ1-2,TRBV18,CASSPPTTGVHGYTF
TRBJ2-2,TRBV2,CASRLAGGPDTGELFF
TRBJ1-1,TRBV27,CASSSTGTANTEAFF
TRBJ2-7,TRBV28,CASSPTGTFASYEQYF
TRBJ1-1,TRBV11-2,CASSPGGGGFGAFF
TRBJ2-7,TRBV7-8,CASSLEIGGRAVYEQYF
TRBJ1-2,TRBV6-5,CASSPQTGVDYGYTF
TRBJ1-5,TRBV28,CASSSQGRGNQPQHF
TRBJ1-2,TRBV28,CASSLRDRVFPGYTF
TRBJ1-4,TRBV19,CASSGGEKLFF
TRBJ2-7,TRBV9,CASSLTGTGVYEQYF
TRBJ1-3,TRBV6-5,CASIPYRGNTIYF
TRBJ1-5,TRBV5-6,CASSLPWTGLNQPQHF
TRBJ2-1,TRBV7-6,CASSLTTGETEQFF
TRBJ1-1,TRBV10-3,CAISESSRAGNTEAFF
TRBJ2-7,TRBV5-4,CASSRLTGVGHEQYF
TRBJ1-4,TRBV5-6,CASSFGPAGEKLFF
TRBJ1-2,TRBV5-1,CASSALPGRFNYGYTF
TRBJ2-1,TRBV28,CASSFRDDALGFF
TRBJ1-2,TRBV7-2,CASSVGTEENYGYTF
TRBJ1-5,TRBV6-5,CASSTHNQPQHF
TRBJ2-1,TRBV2,CASSPRQGYYNEQFF
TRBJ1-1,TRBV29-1,CSVEGQNTEAFF